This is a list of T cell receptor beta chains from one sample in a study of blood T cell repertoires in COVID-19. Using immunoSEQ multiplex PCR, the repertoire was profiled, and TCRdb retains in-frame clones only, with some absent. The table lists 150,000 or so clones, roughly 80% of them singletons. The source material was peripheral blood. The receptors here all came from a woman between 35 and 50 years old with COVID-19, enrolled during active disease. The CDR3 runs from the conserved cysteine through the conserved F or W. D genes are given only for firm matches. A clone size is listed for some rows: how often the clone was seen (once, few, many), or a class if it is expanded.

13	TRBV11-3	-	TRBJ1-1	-	TGTGCCAGCAGTGCAGGGATGAACACTGAAGCTTTCTTT	CASSAGMNTEAFF
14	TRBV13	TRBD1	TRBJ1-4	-	TGTGCCAGCAGTTCAAGGGGGCCTAATGAAAAACTGTTTTTT	CASSSRGPNEKLFF
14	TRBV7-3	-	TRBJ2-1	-	TGTGCCAGCAGCTCCCGGGACAAGGGGAATGAGCAGTTCTTC	CASSSRDKGNEQFF
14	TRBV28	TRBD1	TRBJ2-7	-	TGTGCCACCTTGGCGGGACAGGGGTATTCCGAGCAGTACTTC	CATLAGQGYSEQYF
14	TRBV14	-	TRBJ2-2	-	TGTGCCAGCAGCCTTGACAGATACACCGGGGAGCTGTTTTTT	CASSLDRYTGELFF
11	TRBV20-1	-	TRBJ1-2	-	TGCAGTGCTAGCCAGGTTCGAGGCTACACCTTC	CSASQVRGYTF
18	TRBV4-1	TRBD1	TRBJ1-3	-	TGCGCCAGCAGCCAAGAGCAGGGGGGCAGAAGCCCTGGAAACACCATATATTTT	CASSQEQGGRSPGNTIYF
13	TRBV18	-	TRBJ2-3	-	TGTGCCAGCTCACTAAGGGAGTCCGATACGCAGTATTTT	CASSLRESDTQYF
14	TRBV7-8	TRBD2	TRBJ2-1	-	TGTGCCAGCCGGCGGACTAGCGGGAGTCGTGAGCAGTTCTTC	CASRRTSGSREQFF
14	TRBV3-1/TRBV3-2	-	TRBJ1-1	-	TGTGCCAGCAGCCAAGTCTCCGGGGGGACTGAAGCTTTCTTT	CASSQVSGGTEAFF
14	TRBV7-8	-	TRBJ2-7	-	TGTGCCAGCAGCAGAAGAGACGGAGGATACGAGCAGTACTTC	CASSRRDGGYEQYF
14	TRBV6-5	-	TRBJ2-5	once	TGTGCCAGCAGGAGGATAGCGGTTCAAGAGACCCAGTACTTC	CASRRIAVQETQYF
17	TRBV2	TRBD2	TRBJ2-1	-	TGTGCCAGCAGAGATCCTAGCGGGGCGAGCTCCTACAATGAGCAGTTCTTC	CASRDPSGASSYNEQFF
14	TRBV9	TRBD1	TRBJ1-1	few	TGTGCCAGCAGCGCGGACAGGGTAAAAACTGAAGCTTTCTTT	CASSADRVKTEAFF
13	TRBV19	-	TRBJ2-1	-	TGTGCCAGTAGTATAGTTCAGGGCAATGAGCAGTTCTTC	CASSIVQGNEQFF
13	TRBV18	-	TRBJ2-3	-	TGTGCCAGCTCACCATCCCACACAGATACGCAGTATTTT	CASSPSHTDTQYF
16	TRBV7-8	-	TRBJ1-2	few	TGTGCCAGCAGCTTAGGGCTTGGACGGACAGTCTATGGCTACACCTTC	CASSLGLGRTVYGYTF
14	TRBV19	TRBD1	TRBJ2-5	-	TGTGCCAGTAGTTGGACAGGGACCGAAGAGACCCAGTACTTC	CASSWTGTEETQYF
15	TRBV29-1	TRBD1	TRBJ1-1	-	TGCAGCGTCGGTGGGACAGGGGTTGATAGCACTGAAGCTTTCTTT	CSVGGTGVDSTEAFF
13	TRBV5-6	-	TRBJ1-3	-	TGTGCCAGCAGCCCCGACAGTGGAAACACCATATATTTT	CASSPDSGNTIYF
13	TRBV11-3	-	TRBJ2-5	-	TGTGCCAGCAGCCCTTTGGCTCAAGAGACCCAGTACTTC	CASSPLAQETQYF
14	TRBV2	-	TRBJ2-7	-	TGTGCCAGCACCCTGGGGGACAATACCTACGAGCAGTACTTC	CASTLGDNTYEQYF
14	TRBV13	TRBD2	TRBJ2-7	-	TGTGCCAGCAGCCGGACTAGCGGGAGTAGCGAGCAGTACTTC	CASSRTSGSSEQYF
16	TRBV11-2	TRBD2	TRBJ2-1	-	TGTGCCAGCAGCCCCCGCGGGCGGGAGGGCCTTATTGAGCAGTTCTTC	CASSPRGREGLIEQFF
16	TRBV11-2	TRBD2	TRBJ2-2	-	TGTGCCAGCAGCCCCAGCGGGGGGGTTGGCACCGGGGAGCTGTTTTTT	CASSPSGGVGTGELFF
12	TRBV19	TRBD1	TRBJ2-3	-	TGTGCCAGTAGGACAGGGTCGGGAACGCAGTATTTT	CASRTGSGTQYF
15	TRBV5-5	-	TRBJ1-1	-	TGTGCCAGCAGCTTGCACAGTAACATGAACACTGAAGCTTTCTTT	CASSLHSNMNTEAFF
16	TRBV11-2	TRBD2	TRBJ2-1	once	TGTGCCAGCAGCCCTCGACTAGCGGGAGTCTACAATGAGCAGTTCTTC	CASSPRLAGVYNEQFF
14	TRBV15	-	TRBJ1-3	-	TGTGCCACCAGCAGTTACAGGCCTGGAAACACCATATATTTT	CATSSYRPGNTIYF
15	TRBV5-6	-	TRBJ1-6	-	TGTGCCAGCAGCTACCTGGAGGCCCGTAATTCACCCCTCCACTTT	CASSYLEARNSPLHF
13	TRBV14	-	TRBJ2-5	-	TGTGCCAGCAGCCAAGTTTACTACCAGACCCAGTACTTC	CASSQVYYQTQYF
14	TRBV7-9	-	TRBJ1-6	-	TGTGCCAGCAGCTTAGGAGGGATCGGTTCACCCCTCCACTTT	CASSLGGIGSPLHF
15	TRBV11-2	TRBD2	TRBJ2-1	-	TGTGCCAGCAGCTCGGAGCGGGGGGGCCACAATGAGCAGTTCTTC	CASSSERGGHNEQFF
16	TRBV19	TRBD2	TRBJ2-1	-	TGTGCCAGTAGTAGAACTAGCGCGGACTCCTACAATGAGCAGTTCTTC	CASSRTSADSYNEQFF